This is a list of T cell receptor beta chains from one sample in a study of regulatory T cells in long-lasting Graves disease. One entry per CDR3 protein, called by TCRdb with MiXCR from the multiplex PCR reads. Of 400,000 to 500,000 distinct CDR3 sequences detected, 15% to 20% appear once; the ten largest clones hold approximately 22%. These records were also assigned to another study, of T cells in Graves' hyperthyroidism and ophthalmopathy.

This specimen consisted of peripheral blood mononuclear cells (PBMCs), obtained at new diagnosis, from a patient treated with antithyroid drugs. These receptors were collected from a woman aged 18-35 years with Graves disease. Each CDR3 is given with its conserved first and last residue. The D gene is left open where the match is weak. Where a row states a size, it is once, few, many or the class of an expanded clone; other rows omit it.

v_gene	abundance	d_gene	j_gene	CDR3aa	CDR3nt
TRBV3-1	many	NA	TRBJ1-5	CASSLKGGSEPQHF	TGTGCCAGCAGCCTTAAAGGGGGATCCGAGCCCCAGCATTTT
TRBV7-2	many	NA	TRBJ2-1	CASSLVSGGGNEQFF	TGTGCCAGCAGCTTAGTTAGCGGAGGCGGGAATGAGCAGTTCTTC
TRBV19	few	TRBD1	TRBJ2-7	CASSMAGTGSYEQYF	TGTGCCAGTAGTATGGCCGGGACAGGGAGCTACGAGCAGTACTTC
TRBV6-2/TRBV6-3	few	NA	TRBJ2-7	CASSDGKFRSYEQYF	TGTGCCAGCAGTGATGGGAAGTTCCGATCCTACGAGCAGTACTTC
TRBV11-2	many	TRBD2	TRBJ2-3	CASSGLAREGTQYF	TGTGCCAGCAGCGGACTAGCGAGAGAGGGGACGCAGTATTTT
TRBV28	many	NA	TRBJ2-1	CASQMSPFGNEQFF	TGTGCCAGCCAAATGAGCCCGTTCGGGAATGAGCAGTTCTTC
TRBV6-1	many	TRBD1	TRBJ1-5	CASSEMDRIYQPQHF	TGTGCCAGCAGTGAGATGGACAGGATCTATCAGCCCCAGCATTTT
TRBV7-2	many	TRBD2	TRBJ2-1	CASSFWLAGGRGHPEQFF	TGTGCCAGCAGCTTCTGGCTAGCGGGGGGGAGGGGGCACCCTGAGCAGTTCTTC
TRBV9	NA	TRBD1	TRBJ2-5	CASRAGTGETQYF	TGTGCCAGCAGGGCCGGGACAGGCGAGACCCAGTACTTC
TRBV20-1	few	TRBD2	TRBJ2-1	CSARVKVAGDDEQFF	TGCAGTGCTAGAGTCAAGGTAGCGGGAGATGATGAGCAGTTCTTC
TRBV2	NA	NA	TRBJ1-1	CASSEGRDTEASF	TGTGCCAGCAGTGAAGGGAGAGACACTGAAGCTTCCTTT